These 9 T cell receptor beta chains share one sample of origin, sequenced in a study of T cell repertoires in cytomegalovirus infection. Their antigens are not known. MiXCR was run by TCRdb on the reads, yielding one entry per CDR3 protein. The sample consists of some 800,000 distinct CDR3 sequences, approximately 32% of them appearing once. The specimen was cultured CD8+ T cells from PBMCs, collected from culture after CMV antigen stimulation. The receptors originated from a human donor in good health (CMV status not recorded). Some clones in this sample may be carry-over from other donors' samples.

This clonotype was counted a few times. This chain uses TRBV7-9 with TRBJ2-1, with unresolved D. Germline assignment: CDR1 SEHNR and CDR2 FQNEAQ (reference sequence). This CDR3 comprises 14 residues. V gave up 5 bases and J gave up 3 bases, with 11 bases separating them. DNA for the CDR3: TGTGCCAGCAGCGACCGACGGAGCTACAATGAGCAGTTCTTC. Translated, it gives CASSDRRSYNEQFF.

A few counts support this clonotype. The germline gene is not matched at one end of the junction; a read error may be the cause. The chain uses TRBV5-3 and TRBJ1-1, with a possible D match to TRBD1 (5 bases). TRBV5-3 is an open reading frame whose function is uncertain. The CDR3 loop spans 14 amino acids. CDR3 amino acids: CASSLVQGDTEAFF. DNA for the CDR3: TGTGCCAGCAGCTTGGTGCAGGGAGACACTGAAGCTTTCTTT.

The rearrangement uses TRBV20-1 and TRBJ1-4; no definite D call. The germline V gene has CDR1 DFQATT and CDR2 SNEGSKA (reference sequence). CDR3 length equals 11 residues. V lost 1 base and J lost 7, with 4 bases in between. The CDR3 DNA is TGCAGTGCTAGAGCCCGTGAAAAACTGTTTTTT. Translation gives CSARAREKLFF.

The DNA of the CDR3 is TGTGCCAGCAGCGGGGCTAGCGGGGGCACAGATACGCAGTATTTT. Its translation: CASSGASGGTDTQYF. The V and J genes are TRBV9 and TRBJ2-3; TRBD2 agrees at 9 bases. Germline values: CDR1 SGDLS, CDR2 YYNGEE. The CDR3 consists of 15 residues. The V and J ends lost 3 bases and 1 base, in that order; junction bases with no gene match: 3.

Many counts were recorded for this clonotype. The CDR3 region has the DNA TGTGCCAGCAGTGAGAGTATGGGGCAGACATACGAGCAGTACGTC. This gives the protein CASSESMGQTYEQYV. The V and J genes are TRBV6-1 and TRBJ2-7; tentative D call: TRBD1 (5 bases). The length of the CDR3 is 15 residues. V lost 3 bases to trimming and J lost 4 bases, with 16 bases between them. Germline V gene lookup returns CDR1 MNHNS and CDR2 SASEGT.

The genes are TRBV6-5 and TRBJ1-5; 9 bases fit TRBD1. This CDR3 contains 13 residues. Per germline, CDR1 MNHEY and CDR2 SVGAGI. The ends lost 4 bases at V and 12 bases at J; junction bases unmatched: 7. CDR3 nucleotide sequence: TGTGCCAGCAGTTTCGACGACAGGGGGGTCCAGCATTTT. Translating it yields CASSFDDRGVQHF.

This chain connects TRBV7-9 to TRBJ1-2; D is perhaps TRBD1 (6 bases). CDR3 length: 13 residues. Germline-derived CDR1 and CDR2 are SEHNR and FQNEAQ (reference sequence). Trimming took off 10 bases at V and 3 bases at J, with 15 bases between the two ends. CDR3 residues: CATWGLSDYGYTF. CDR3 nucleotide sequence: TGTGCCACATGGGGGCTCTCTGACTATGGCTACACCTTC.

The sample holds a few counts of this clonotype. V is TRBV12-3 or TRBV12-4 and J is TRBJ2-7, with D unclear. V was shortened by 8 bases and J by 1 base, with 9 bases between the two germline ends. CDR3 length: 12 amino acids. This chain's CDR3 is CASSSTSYEQYF. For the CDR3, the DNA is TGTGCCAGCTCCAGTACTTCCTACGAGCAGTACTTC.

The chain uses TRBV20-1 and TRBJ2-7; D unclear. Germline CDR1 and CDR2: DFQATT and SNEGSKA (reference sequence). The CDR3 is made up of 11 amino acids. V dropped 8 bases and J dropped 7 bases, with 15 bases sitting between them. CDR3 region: CSPMAAQEQYV. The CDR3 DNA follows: TGCAGTCCAATGGCAGCGCAAGAGCAGTACGTC.